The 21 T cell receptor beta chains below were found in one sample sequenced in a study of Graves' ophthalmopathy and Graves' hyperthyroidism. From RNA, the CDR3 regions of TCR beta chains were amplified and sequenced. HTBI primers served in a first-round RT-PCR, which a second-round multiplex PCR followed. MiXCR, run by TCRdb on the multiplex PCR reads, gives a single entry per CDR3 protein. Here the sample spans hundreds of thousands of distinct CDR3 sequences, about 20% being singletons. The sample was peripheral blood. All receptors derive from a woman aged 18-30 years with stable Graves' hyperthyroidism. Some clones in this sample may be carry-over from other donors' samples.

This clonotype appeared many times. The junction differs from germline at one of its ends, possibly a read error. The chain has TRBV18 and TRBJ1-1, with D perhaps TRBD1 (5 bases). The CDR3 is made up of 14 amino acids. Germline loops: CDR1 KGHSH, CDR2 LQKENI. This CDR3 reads CASSAIRQNTGAFF. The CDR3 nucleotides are TGTGCCAGCTCAGCAATCCGACAGAACACTGGAGCTTTCTTT.

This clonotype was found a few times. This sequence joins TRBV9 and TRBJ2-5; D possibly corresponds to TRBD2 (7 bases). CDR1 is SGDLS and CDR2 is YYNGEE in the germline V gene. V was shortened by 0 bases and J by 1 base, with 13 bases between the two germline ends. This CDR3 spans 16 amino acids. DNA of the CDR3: TGTGCCAGCAGCGTAGGTGGGGGGGCCTTCCAAGAGACCCAGTACTTC. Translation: CASSVGGGAFQETQYF.

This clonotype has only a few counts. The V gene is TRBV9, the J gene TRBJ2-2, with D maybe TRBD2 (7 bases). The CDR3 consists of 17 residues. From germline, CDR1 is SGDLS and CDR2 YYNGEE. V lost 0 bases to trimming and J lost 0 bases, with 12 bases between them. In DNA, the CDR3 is TGTGCCAGCAGCGTAGAGTGGGGGGGGCCGAACACCGGGGAGCTGTTTTTT. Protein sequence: CASSVEWGGPNTGELFF.

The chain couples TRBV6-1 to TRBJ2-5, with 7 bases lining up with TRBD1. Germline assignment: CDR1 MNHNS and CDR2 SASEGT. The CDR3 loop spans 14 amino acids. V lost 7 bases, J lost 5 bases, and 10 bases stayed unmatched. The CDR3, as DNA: TGTGCCAGCAACGCCCAGGGGGTGGGGGAGACCCAGTACTTC. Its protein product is CASNAQGVGETQYF.

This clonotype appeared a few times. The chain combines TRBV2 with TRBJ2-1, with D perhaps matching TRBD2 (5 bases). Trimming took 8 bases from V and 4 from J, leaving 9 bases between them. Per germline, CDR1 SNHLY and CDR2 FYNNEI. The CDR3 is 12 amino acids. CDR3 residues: CASGGQYNEQFF. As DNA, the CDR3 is TGTGCCAGCGGCGGGCAATACAATGAGCAGTTCTTC.

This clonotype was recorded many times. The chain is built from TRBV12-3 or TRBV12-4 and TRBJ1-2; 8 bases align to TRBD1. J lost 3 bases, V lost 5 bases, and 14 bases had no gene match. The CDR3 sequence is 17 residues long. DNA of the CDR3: TGTGCCAGCAGTAGCCCCCTTCCGGGACAGGTGCACTATGGCTACACCTTC. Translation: CASSSPLPGQVHYGYTF.

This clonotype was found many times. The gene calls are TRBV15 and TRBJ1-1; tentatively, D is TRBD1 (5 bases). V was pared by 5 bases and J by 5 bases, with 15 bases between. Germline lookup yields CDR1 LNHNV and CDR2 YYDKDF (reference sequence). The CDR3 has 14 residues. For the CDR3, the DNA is TGTGCCACCAGCTTCGGACGGGGGGGGACTGAAGCTTTCTTT. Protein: CATSFGRGGTEAFF.

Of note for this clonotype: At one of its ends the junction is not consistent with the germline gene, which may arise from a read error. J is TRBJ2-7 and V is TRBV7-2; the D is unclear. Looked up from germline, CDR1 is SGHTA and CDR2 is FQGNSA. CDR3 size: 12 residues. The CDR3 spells CACSSSLYEQYF. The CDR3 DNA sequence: TGTGCCTGCAGCTCGAGTTTATACGAGCAGTACTTC.

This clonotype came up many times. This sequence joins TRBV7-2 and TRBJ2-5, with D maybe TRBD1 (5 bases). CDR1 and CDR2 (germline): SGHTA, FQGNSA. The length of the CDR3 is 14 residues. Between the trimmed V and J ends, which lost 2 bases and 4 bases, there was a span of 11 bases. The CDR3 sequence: CASSLFRVSETQYF. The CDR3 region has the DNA TGTGCCAGCAGCTTATTCAGGGTTTCAGAGACCCAGTACTTC.

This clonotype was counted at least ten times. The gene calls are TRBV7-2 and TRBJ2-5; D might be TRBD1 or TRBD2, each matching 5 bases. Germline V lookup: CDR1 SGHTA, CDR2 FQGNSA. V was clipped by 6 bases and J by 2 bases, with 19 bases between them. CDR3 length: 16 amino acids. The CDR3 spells CASSPWVVWGQETQYF. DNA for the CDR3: TGTGCCAGCAGTCCCTGGGTTGTATGGGGGCAAGAGACCCAGTACTTC.

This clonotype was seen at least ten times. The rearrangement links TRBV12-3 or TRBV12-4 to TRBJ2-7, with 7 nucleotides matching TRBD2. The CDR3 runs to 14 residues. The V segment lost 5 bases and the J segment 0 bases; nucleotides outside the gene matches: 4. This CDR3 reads CASSRGTNSYEQYF. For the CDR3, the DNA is TGTGCCAGCAGTCGGGGGACTAACTCCTACGAGCAGTACTTC.

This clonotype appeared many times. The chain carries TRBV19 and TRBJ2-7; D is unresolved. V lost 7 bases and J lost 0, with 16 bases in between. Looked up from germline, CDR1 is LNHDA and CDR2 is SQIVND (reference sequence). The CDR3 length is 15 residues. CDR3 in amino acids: CASKERLLSSYEQYF. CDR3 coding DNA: TGTGCCAGTAAAGAGAGGCTCCTGAGCTCCTACGAGCAGTACTTC.

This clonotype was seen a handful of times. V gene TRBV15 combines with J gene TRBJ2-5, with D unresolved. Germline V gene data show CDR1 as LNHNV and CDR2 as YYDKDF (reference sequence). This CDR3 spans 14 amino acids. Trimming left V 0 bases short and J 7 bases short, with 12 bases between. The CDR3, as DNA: TGTGCCACCAGCAGAGATAGTAGGTTTGGGACCCAGTACTTC. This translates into CATSRDSRFGTQYF.

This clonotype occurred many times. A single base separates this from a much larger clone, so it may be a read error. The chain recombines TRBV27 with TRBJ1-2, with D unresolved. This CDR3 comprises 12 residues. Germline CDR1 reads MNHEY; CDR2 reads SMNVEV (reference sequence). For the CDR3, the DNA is TGTGCCGGCAGTTCGACGTCCAGAGTCTACACCTTC. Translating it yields CAGSSTSRVYTF.

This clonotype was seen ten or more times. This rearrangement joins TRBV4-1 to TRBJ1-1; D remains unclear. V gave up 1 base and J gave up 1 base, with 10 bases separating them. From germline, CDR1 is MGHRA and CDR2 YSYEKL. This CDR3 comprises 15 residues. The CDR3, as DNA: TGCGCCAGCAGCCAAGGATCCCAAGGGAACACTGAAGCTTTCTTT. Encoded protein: CASSQGSQGNTEAFF.

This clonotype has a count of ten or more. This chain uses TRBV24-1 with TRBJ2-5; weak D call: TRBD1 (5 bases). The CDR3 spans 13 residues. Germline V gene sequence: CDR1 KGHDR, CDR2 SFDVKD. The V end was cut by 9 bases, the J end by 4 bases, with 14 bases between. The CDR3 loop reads CATLLGQGETQYF. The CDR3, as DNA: TGTGCCACCTTACTCGGGCAGGGAGAGACCCAGTACTTC.

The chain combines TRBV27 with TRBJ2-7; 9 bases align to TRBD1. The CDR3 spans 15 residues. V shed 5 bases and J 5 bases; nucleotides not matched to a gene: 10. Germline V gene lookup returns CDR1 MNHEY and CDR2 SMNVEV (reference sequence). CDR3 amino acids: CASSTPRDRENEQYF. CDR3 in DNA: TGTGCCAGCAGTACCCCCCGGGACAGGGAGAACGAGCAGTACTTC.

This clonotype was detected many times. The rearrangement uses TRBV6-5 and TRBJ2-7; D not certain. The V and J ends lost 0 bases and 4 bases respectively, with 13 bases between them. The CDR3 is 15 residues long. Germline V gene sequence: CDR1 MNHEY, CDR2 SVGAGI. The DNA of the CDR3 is TGTGCCAGCAGTTACTCGAATACTGCAATTTACGAGCAGTACTTC. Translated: CASSYSNTAIYEQYF.

For the CDR3, the DNA is TGTGCCTGGAGTCACGGGGGGACAGAAGCTTTCTTT. Protein product: CAWSHGGTEAFF. This chain joins TRBV30 and TRBJ1-1; D is perhaps TRBD1 (6 bases). Trimming took 2 bases from V and 8 from J, leaving 12 bases between them. The CDR3 is 12 residues long. CDR1 is GTSNPN, CDR2 SVGIG, per germline (reference sequence).

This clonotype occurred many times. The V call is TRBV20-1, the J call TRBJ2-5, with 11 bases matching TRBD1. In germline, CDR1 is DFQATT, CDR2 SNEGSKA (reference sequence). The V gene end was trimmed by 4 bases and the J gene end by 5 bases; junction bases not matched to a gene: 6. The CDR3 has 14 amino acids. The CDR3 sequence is CSAMDRGPRETQYF. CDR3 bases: TGCAGTGCTATGGACAGGGGGCCAAGGGAGACCCAGTACTTC.

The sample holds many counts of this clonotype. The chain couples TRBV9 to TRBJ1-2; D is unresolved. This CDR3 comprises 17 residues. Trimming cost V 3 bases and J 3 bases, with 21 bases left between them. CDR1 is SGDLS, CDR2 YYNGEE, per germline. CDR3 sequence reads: CASSARRSPLFHYGYTF. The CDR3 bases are TGTGCCAGCAGCGCTAGGAGGTCCCCCCTATTCCACTATGGCTACACCTTC.